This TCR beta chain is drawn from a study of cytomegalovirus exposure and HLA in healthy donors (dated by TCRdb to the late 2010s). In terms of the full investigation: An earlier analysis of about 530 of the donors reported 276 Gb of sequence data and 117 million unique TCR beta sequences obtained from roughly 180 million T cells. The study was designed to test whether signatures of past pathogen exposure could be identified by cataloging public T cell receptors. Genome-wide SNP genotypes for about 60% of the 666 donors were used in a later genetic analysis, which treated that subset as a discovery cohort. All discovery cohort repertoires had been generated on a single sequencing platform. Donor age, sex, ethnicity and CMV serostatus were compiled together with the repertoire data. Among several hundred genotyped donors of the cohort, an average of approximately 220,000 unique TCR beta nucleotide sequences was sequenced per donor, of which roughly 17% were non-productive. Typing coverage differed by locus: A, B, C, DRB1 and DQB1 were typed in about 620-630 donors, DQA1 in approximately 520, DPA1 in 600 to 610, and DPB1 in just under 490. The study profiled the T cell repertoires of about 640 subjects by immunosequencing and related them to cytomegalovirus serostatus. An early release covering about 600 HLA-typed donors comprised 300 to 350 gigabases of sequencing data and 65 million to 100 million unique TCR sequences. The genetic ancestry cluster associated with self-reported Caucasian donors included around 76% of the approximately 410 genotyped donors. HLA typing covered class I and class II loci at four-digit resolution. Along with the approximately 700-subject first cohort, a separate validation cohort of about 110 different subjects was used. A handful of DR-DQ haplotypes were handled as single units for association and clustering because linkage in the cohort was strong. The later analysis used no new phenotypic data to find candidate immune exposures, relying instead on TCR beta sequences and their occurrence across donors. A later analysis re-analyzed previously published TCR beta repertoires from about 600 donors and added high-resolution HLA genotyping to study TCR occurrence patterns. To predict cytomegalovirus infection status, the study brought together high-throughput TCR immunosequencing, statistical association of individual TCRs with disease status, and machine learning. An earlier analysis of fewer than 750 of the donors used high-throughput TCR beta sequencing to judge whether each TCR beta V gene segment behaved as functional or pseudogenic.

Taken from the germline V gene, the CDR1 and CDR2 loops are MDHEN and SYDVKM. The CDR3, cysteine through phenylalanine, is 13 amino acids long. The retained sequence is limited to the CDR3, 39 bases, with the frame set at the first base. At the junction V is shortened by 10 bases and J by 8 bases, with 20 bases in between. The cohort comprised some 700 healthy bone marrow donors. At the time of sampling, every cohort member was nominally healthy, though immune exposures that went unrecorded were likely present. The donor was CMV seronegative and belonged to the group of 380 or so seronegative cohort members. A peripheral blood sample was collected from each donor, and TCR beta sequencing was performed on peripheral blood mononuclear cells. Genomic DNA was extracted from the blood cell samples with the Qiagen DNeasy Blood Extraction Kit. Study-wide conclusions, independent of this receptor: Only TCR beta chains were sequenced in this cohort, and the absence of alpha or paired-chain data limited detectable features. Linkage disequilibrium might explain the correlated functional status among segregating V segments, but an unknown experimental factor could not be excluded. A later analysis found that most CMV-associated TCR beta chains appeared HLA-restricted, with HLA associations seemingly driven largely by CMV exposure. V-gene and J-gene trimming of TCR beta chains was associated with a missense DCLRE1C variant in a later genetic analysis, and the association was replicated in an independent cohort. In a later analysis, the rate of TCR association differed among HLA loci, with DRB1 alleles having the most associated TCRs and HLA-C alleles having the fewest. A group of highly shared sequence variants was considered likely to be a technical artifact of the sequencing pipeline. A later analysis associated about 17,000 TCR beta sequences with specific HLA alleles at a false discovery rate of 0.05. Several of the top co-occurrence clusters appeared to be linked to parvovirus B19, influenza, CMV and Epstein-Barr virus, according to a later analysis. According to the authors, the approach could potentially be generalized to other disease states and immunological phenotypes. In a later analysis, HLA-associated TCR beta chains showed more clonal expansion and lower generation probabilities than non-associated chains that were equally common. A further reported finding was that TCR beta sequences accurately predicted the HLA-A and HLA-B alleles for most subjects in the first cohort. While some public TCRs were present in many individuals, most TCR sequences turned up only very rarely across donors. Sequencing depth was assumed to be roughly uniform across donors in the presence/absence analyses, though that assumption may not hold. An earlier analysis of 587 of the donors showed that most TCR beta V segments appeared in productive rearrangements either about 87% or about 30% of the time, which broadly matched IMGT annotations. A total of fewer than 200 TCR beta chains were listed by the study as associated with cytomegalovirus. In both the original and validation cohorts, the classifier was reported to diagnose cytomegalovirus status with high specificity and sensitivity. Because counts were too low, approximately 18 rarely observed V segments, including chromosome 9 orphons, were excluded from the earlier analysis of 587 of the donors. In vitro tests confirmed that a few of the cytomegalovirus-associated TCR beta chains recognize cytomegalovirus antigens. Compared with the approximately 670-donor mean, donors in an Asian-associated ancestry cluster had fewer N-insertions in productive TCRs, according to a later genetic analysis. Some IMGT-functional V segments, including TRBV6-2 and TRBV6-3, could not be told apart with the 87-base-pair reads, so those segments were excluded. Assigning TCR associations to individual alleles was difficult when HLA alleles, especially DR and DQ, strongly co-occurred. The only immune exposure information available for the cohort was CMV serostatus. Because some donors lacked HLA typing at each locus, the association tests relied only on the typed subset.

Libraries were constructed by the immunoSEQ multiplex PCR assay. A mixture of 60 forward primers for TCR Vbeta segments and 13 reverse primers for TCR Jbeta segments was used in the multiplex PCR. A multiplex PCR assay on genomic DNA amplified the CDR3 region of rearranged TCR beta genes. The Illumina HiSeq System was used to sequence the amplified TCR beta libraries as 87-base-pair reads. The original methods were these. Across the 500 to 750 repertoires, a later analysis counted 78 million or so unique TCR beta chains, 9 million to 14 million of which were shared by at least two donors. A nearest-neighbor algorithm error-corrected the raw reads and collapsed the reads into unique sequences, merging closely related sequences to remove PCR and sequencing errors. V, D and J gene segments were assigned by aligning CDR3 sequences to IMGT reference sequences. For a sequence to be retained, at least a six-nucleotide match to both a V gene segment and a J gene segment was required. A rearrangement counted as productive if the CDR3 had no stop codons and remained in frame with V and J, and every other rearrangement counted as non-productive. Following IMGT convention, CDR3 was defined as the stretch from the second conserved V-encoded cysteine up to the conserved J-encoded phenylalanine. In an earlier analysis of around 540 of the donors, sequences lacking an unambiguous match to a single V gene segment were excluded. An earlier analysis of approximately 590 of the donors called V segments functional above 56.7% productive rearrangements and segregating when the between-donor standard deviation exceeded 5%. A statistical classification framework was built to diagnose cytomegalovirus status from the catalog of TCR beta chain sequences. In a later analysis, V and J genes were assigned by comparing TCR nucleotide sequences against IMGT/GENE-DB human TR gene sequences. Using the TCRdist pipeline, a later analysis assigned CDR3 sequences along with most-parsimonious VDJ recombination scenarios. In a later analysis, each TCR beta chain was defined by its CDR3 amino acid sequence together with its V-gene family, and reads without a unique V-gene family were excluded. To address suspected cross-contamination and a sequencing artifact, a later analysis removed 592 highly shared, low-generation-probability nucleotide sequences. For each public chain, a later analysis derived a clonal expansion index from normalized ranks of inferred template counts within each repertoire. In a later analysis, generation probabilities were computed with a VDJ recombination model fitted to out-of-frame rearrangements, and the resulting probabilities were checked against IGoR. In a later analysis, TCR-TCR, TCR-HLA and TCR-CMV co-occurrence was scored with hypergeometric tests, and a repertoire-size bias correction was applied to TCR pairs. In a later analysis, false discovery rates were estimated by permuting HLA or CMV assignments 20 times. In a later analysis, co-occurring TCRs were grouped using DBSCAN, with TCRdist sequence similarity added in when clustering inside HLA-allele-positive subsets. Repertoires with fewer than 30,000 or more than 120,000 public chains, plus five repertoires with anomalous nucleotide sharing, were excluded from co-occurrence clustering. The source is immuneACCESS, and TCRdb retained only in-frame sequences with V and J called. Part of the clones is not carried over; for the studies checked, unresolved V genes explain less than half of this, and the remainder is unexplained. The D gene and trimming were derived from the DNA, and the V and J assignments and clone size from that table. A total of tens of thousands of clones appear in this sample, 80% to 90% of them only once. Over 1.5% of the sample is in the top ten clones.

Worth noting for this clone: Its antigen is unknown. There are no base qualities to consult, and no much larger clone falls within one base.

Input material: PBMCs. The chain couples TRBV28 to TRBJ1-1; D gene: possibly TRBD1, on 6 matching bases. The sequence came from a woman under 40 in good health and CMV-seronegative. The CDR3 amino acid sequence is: CATRQVATLEAFF. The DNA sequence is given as TGTGCCACTCGACAGGTCGCAACTCTGGAAGCTTTCTTT.